The 25 T cell receptor beta chains given below trace back to one sample, sequenced in a study of post-analysis software for immune sequencing data. Unique molecular identifiers had been added to the TCR beta cDNA libraries. TCRdb passed the PCR reads through MiXCR, listing each CDR3 protein once. The profile shows about 460,000 distinct CDR3 sequences, under 55% of them singletons. These receptors are not linked to any known antigen. Study-level points and caveats: Four or five TRBV segments (TRBV5-6, TRBV5-1 and TRBV20-1 among them) occurred more frequently in patients than in controls.

Sequenced input: blood. The receptors were gathered from a girl aged 5 to 17 with multiple sclerosis.

This sequence joins TRBV20-1 and TRBJ2-1; the D gene is possibly TRBD2 (6 bases). The V end lost 6 bases, the J end lost 3 bases, and 27 bases lay between the germline ends. CDR1 and CDR2 from the germline V gene are DFQATT and SNEGSKA (reference sequence). This CDR3 region has 18 residues. CDR3 in DNA: TGCAGTGCCCATGGTACCGGCGGGGCAAGTCCTTACTACAATGAGCAGTTCTTC. Protein: CSAHGTGGASPYYNEQFF.

The chain combines TRBV28 with TRBJ1-5, with D perhaps TRBD1 (6 bases). This CDR3 has 13 amino acids. The germline V gene encodes CDR1 MDHEN and CDR2 SYDVKM. The V and J ends lost 5 bases and 7 bases respectively, with 12 bases between them. The CDR3 nucleotides read TGTGCCAGCAGTCAAAACAGGGCCCAGCCCCAGCATTTT. Protein product: CASSQNRAQPQHF. The variable domain in full, with the rest retrieved from reference TRBV28 and TRBJ1-5, is DVKVTQSSRYLVKRTGEKVFLECVQDMDHENMFWYRQDPGLGLRLIYFSYDVKMKEKGDIPEGYSVSREKKERFSLILESASTNQTSMYLCASSQNRAQPQHFGDGTRLSIL.

There are a few counts of this clonotype. This sequence joins TRBV29-1 and TRBJ2-1; D perhaps matches TRBD2 (7 bases). This CDR3 is 14 amino acids long. The germline V and J ends were trimmed by 3 bases and 4 bases, with 13 bases remaining between them. Germline V gene sequence: CDR1 SQVTM, CDR2 ANQGSEA. This chain's CDR3 is CSVDQGRVYNEQFF. The CDR3 nucleotides read TGCAGCGTTGATCAGGGGAGGGTTTACAATGAGCAGTTCTTC.

The genes are TRBV5-1 and TRBJ2-3, with TRBD2 identical over 8 bases. Germline CDR1 is SGHRS and CDR2 is YFSETQ. With V trimmed by 0 bases and J by 4 bases, 10 bases remained unmatched. The CDR3 consists of 17 residues. The CDR3 loop reads CASSLAAGGRTADTQYF. The CDR3, as DNA: TGCGCCAGCAGCTTGGCGGCGGGAGGACGCACTGCAGATACGCAGTATTTT.

A few counts support this clonotype. V is TRBV27 and J is TRBJ2-5, with 7 bases identical to TRBD2. This CDR3 spans 13 amino acids. CDR1 is MNHEY, CDR2 SMNVEV, per germline (reference sequence). Trimming removed 7 bases from V and 5 bases from J; junction bases left unmatched: 7. In DNA form, the CDR3 reads TGTGCCAGCACATCCATGGGGGGGGAGACCCAGTACTTC. Translated, it gives CASTSMGGETQYF.

The chain is built from TRBV5-1 and TRBJ2-1; no firm D call. The CDR3 consists of 15 residues. Germline values: CDR1 SGHRS, CDR2 YFSETQ. The V and J ends lost 4 bases and 4 bases respectively, with 15 bases between them. The CDR3 DNA reads TGCGCCAGCAGCCGGAACACCGACCTATACAATGAGCAGTTCTTC. It specifies CASSRNTDLYNEQFF.

This chain connects TRBV28 to TRBJ2-7; no definite D call. The CDR3 runs to 14 residues. Between the trimmed V and J ends, which lost 5 bases and 4 bases, there was a span of 15 bases. The germline CDR1 and CDR2 sequences are MDHEN and SYDVKM. The CDR3 here is CASSPDTETYEQYF. CDR3 DNA sequence: TGTGCCAGCAGTCCCGACACGGAAACTTACGAGCAGTACTTC.

V usage is TRBV6-2 or TRBV6-3 and J usage is TRBJ2-4; no clear D gene. The closer fit of TRBJ2-7 to the DNA end suggests the J call may be wrong. The CDR3 spans 11 residues. Germline CDR1 MNHEY, CDR2 SVGEGT. The chain's CDR3 is CASSPEYEQYF. The CDR3 nucleotides read TGTGCCAGCAGCCCCGAATACGAGCAGTACTTC.

The genes are TRBV20-1 and TRBJ1-4, with TRBD1 identical over 7 bases. Looked up from germline, CDR1 is DFQATT and CDR2 is SNEGSKA (reference sequence). This CDR3 spans 16 amino acids. V shed 1 base, J shed 7 bases, and the junction held 12 bases outside the gene matches. CDR3 loop: CSARGTDRPGGEKLFF. CDR3 sequence (DNA): TGCAGTGCTAGAGGAACGGACAGGCCCGGAGGTGAAAAACTGTTTTTT.

CDR3: CASIRPGHNLGYEQFF. The CDR3 nucleotides read TGTGCCAGCATTCGACCGGGACACAATTTGGGGTATGAGCAGTTCTTC. The chain employs TRBV6-1 and TRBJ2-1; D might be TRBD1 (6 bases). Trimming took off 7 bases at V and 8 bases at J, with 24 bases between the two ends. In germline, CDR1 is MNHNS, CDR2 SASEGT. The CDR3 spans 16 residues.

This chain uses TRBV29-1 with TRBJ2-1; the D gene could be TRBD1 or TRBD2 (5 bases each). V gave up 3 bases and J gave up 9 bases, with 21 bases separating them. CDR1 and CDR2 (germline): SQVTM, ANQGSEA. This CDR3 is 15 amino acids long. CDR3 in amino acids: CSVEIGTSFGGEQFF. As DNA, the CDR3 is TGCAGCGTTGAGATCGGGACCTCCTTTGGGGGTGAGCAGTTCTTC.

The chain recombines TRBV15 with TRBJ1-5; no clear D gene. The CDR3 extends over 12 amino acids. Trimming removed 11 bases from V and 2 bases from J, with 10 bases in between. Germline CDR1 is LNHNV and CDR2 is YYDKDF (reference sequence). The CDR3 DNA sequence: TGTGCCTCCACACGGGGCAATCAGCCCCAGCATTTT. It translates to CASTRGNQPQHF.

This chain connects TRBV5-1 to TRBJ2-1; 7 positions agree with TRBD2. The ends lost 0 bases at V and 1 base at J; junction bases unmatched: 4. This CDR3 has 16 amino acids. From germline, CDR1 is SGHRS and CDR2 YFSETQ. The CDR3 bases are TGCGCCAGCAGCTTGGATCCTAGCGGATCCTACAATGAGCAGTTCTTC. Protein product: CASSLDPSGSYNEQFF.

A single count supports this clonotype. This chain uses TRBV20-1 with TRBJ1-4; no definite D call. The CDR3 spans 14 residues. Germline V gene sequence: CDR1 DFQATT, CDR2 SNEGSKA (reference sequence). V was cut by 5 bases and J by 4 bases, with 14 bases left in between. Here the CDR3 reads CSALAGLNNEKLFF. CDR3 sequence (DNA): TGCAGTGCTTTAGCCGGGCTGAATAATGAAAAACTGTTTTTT.

The gene calls are TRBV28 and TRBJ2-6; D tentatively reads TRBD1 or TRBD2 (6 bases each). This CDR3 spans 17 amino acids. Per the germline V gene, CDR1 is MDHEN and CDR2 is SYDVKM. V was cut by 7 bases and J by 0 bases, with 16 bases left in between. The CDR3 DNA reads TGTGCCAGCAAAGTGGGGGGCGCAAGCTCTGGGGCCAACGTCCTGACTTTC. This gives the protein CASKVGGASSGANVLTF.

The rearrangement joins TRBV7-2 to TRBJ2-5; D is possibly TRBD2 (5 bases). Looked up from germline, CDR1 is SGHTA and CDR2 is FQGNSA. The V end lost 1 base, the J end lost 5 bases, and 11 bases lay between the germline ends. There are 14 residues in the CDR3. CDR3 sequence: CASSLESTGETQYF. The CDR3 DNA sequence: TGTGCCAGCAGCTTAGAGTCTACGGGGGAGACCCAGTACTTC.

This clonotype showed up just once. The chain couples TRBV3-1 to TRBJ2-7, with unresolved D. Germline CDR1 and CDR2: LGHDT and YNNKEL (reference sequence). CDR3 length equals 18 residues. V was clipped by 1 base and J by 2 bases, with 21 bases between them. The CDR3 DNA reads as TGTGCCAGCAGCCAAGGCTTGGGCTTTGGGCAGGACGCCTACGAGCAGTACTTC. Amino acid sequence: CASSQGLGFGQDAYEQYF.

A note on this clonotype: One junction end disagrees with the germline gene, perhaps due to a read error. The chain joins TRBV20-1 to TRBJ2-5; D not resolved. Germline V gives CDR1 DFQATT, CDR2 SNEGSKA (reference sequence). This CDR3 is 11 amino acids long. The CDR3 DNA reads as TGCGGTGCTAAAGTCCAAGAGACCCAGTACTTC. It specifies CGAKVQETQYF.

This chain uses TRBV10-3 with TRBJ1-5; D is unclear. The CDR3 is 14 residues long. From germline, CDR1 is ENHRY and CDR2 SYGVKD. V was trimmed by 6 bases and J by 9 bases, leaving 18 bases between them. The CDR3 is CAIRADVGLGPQHF. The CDR3 DNA sequence: TGTGCCATCAGGGCGGATGTTGGGCTGGGGCCCCAGCATTTT.

In this sample, this clonotype turned up a few times. The V and J genes are TRBV13 and TRBJ2-7, with TRBD2 identical over 7 bases. The CDR3 has 17 amino acids. CDR1 is PRHDT and CDR2 is FYEKMQ in the germline V gene (reference sequence). Trimming at V came to 0 bases and at J to 4 bases, leaving 12 bases not matched to a gene. CDR3 in DNA: TGTGCCAGCAGCTTAGGGTTGGGGACTACATTTGAGTACGAGCAGTACTTC. Amino acid sequence: CASSLGLGTTFEYEQYF.

This clonotype has a handful of counts. The chain couples TRBV6-6 to TRBJ1-2; no clear D. V was cut by 0 bases and J by 8 bases, with 10 bases left in between. Germline V gene sequence: CDR1 MNHNY, CDR2 SVGAGI (reference sequence). This CDR3 has 13 residues. Here the CDR3 reads CASSYSAGGGYTF. The CDR3 DNA is TGTGCCAGCAGTTACTCGGCTGGAGGCGGCTACACCTTC.

This clonotype was recorded once. The rearrangement links TRBV6-2 or TRBV6-3 to TRBJ2-7; D may be TRBD1 (8 bases). Germline V gene lookup returns CDR1 MNHEY and CDR2 SVGEGT. V shed 0 bases and J shed 6 bases, with 24 bases lying between them. There are 18 residues in the CDR3. In DNA form, the CDR3 reads TGTGCCAGCAGTTACTCGGGGAAGGACAGGGTCGGCGGGAGCGAGCAGTACTTC. Its translation is CASSYSGKDRVGGSEQYF.

This chain links TRBV7-6 with TRBJ2-7, with 10 bases that match TRBD2. CDR1 is SGHVS and CDR2 is FNYEAQ in the germline V gene. The V segment lost 2 bases and the J segment 2 bases; nucleotides outside the gene matches: 3. The CDR3 sequence is 15 residues long. CDR3 sequence reads: CASSLIAGGTYEQYF. In DNA, the CDR3 is TGTGCCAGCAGCTTAATAGCGGGAGGTACCTACGAGCAGTACTTC. Full variable domain (remainder filled in from reference TRBV7-6 and TRBJ2-7): GAGVSQSPRYKVTKRGQDVALRCDPISGHVSLYWYRQALGQGPEFLTYFNYEAQQDKSGLPNDRFSAERPEGSISTLTIQRTEQRDSAMYRCASSLIAGGTYEQYFGPGTRLTVT.

The CDR3 DNA sequence: TGTGCCAGTCCTGGGGGGAATTCCTACGAGCAGTACTTC. Translation gives CASPGGNSYEQYF. The rearrangement joins TRBV28 to TRBJ2-7, with a tentative D call TRBD2 (6 bases). This CDR3 comprises 13 residues. Germline lookup yields CDR1 MDHEN and CDR2 SYDVKM. The ends were cut back, 9 bases at V and 1 base at J, with 13 bases in the middle.

This clonotype was seen a few times. The CDR3 DNA reads as TGTGCCAGCAGCCCCCGACAGGGCAGCACTGAAGCTTTCTTT. This translates into CASSPRQGSTEAFF. V is TRBV7-8 and J is TRBJ1-1, with 7 bases lining up with TRBD1. The germline V gene has CDR1 SGHVS and CDR2 FQNEAQ. J gave up 4 bases and V 5 bases, and 7 bases lay outside the gene matches. The CDR3 has 14 amino acids.